This T cell receptor beta chain was recorded in a study of TIL therapy for anti-PD-1-resistant metastatic lung cancer. About the study: Median patient age was approximately 59, ranging roughly 38-85 years. Most patients had lung adenocarcinoma; four tumors were EGFR-mutant, two ALK-rearranged; half smoked currently or formerly. Tumors carried a median about 1.5 non-synonymous mutations per megabase.

Per germline, CDR1 SGHVS and CDR2 FQNEAQ. Trimming at V came to 1 base and at J to 3 bases, leaving 5 bases not matched to a gene. The CDR3 consists of 16 residues. The immunoSEQ assay was v3. Measured with immunoSEQ multiplex PCR; TCRdb has only the in-frame clones, and not every one. The table shows about 100,000 clones, with roughly 65% occurring only once. Noted time point: pre-treatment sample, taken before nivolumab and TIL therapy. Pleural nodules or supraclavicular lymph nodes made up most of the excised metastases sampled. Patients then received nivolumab; progressors got lymphodepletion, TIL and IL-2.

The sequenced sample was tumor tissue, obtained at baseline. The gene calls are TRBV7-8 and TRBJ2-3, with 9 bases identical to TRBD2. The TCR originated in a person between 25 and 80 years old with non-small cell lung cancer. CDR3 residues: CASSLGAGGWTDTQYF. The CDR3 DNA is TGTGCCAGCAGCTTAGGTGCGGGGGGGTGGACAGATACGCAGTATTTT.